The clone carrying this T cell receptor beta chain has a single count. This sample is drawn from a study of blood T cell repertoires in COVID-19. The wider study: Samples taken during acute and convalescent COVID-19 were collected in the United States, Italy and Spain.

Generated by immunoSEQ multiplex PCR, the TCRdb table keeps only in-frame clones and is missing some. The sample contains about 130,000 clones, over 75% of which appear only once. The CDR3 is 14 residues long. Germline CDR1 is KGHSH and CDR2 is LQKENI. V trimming: 4 bases; J trimming: 4 bases; junction bases outside the gene matches: 7. The V gene is TRBV18, the J gene TRBJ2-7; 7 bases map to TRBD1. The clonotype was recovered from a man aged 40-49 years with active or convalescent COVID-19. Material: peripheral blood. The CDR3 here is CASSLQGLVYEQYF. The CDR3 coding sequence is TGTGCCAGCTCACTACAGGGGCTGGTTTACGAGCAGTACTTC.